This T cell receptor (beta chain) is from a study of blood T cell repertoires in COVID-19. The protocol was immunoSEQ multiplex PCR, while the TCRdb copy is restricted to in-frame clones and leaves out a portion. Of roughly 180,000 clones listed, about 88% are singletons. The CDR3 runs to 14 residues. Germline V CDR1 and CDR2: LNHDA, SQIVND (reference sequence). The V and J ends lost 4 bases and 8 bases respectively, with 14 bases between them. The specimen was peripheral blood. The clonotype comes from a woman in her twenties or thirties with active or convalescent COVID-19. V is TRBV19 and J is TRBJ1-4, with a tentative D call TRBD1 (5 bases). Here the CDR3 DNA reads TGTGCCAGTAGTACCCGAGGACAAAGGGAAAAACTGTTTTTT. It is translated as CASSTRGQREKLFF.